Listed below are T cell receptor beta chains from one sample, sequenced in a study of blood T cell repertoires in COVID-19. Sequencing was performed with immunoSEQ multiplex PCR; in TCRdb, only in-frame clones are kept and a portion is missing. Altogether over 100,000 clones are present, roughly 69% being singletons, with the ten largest covering around 2%. Sequencing used peripheral blood. The receptor source for this set is a woman in her sixties or seventies with acute or convalescent COVID-19. CDR3s include the opening cysteine and the closing phenylalanine or tryptophan. The D gene is left open where the match is weak. Clone size appears in some rows only: once, few, many, or a class for an expanded clone.

CDR3 length	D gene	J gene	V gene	clone size	CDR3 DNA	CDR3 protein
15	TRBD1	TRBJ1-2	TRBV10-3	many	TGTGCCATCAGCGGGTCGGACAGGGGCTACAATGGCTACACCTTC	CAISGSDRGYNGYTF
14	TRBD2	TRBJ2-7	TRBV19	.	TGTGCCAGTAGTCCCGGGACTAGCGGCTACGAGCAGTACTTC	CASSPGTSGYEQYF
15	.	TRBJ1-4	TRBV5-6	few	TGTGCCAGCAGCTCGCAGGGTGCAACTAATGAAAAACTGTTTTTT	CASSSQGATNEKLFF
17	.	TRBJ2-3	TRBV9	.	TGTGCCAGCAGCCCGGGACTTACGGGATTGGCCGGTGGTACGCAGTATTTT	CASSPGLTGLAGGTQYF
13	.	TRBJ1-1	TRBV5-1	.	TGCGCCAGCAGCGCTCACCCCGGGGGTGAAGCTTTCTTT	CASSAHPGGEAFF
15	.	TRBJ1-6	TRBV6-5	few	TGTGCCAGCAGAGCCAGGGGAGCTGACAATTCACCCCTCCACTTT	CASRARGADNSPLHF
14	.	TRBJ1-4	TRBV6-5	.	TGTGCCAGCATGGGTAGGGGGATTAATGAAAAACTGTTTTTT	CASMGRGINEKLFF
17	.	TRBJ2-6	TRBV3-1/TRBV3-2	.	TGTGCCAGCAGCCAAAAGGGACACAGCTCTGGGGCCAACGTCCTGACTTTC	CASSQKGHSSGANVLTF
15	.	TRBJ1-1	TRBV2	few	TGTGCCAGCAGTGACCTTACCTACAGGGATGCTGAAGCTTTCTTT	CASSDLTYRDAEAFF
17	TRBD2	TRBJ2-3	TRBV28	.	TGTGCCAGCAGTTTACCCATCGGGGGGGCAAGCACAGATACGCAGTATTTT	CASSLPIGGASTDTQYF
15	TRBD1	TRBJ2-7	TRBV5-1	many	TGCGCCAGCAGCTTCGCGGGACAGGGAGGAGACGAGCAGTACTTC	CASSFAGQGGDEQYF
16	.	TRBJ2-3	TRBV19	few	TGTGCCAGTAGTATACAGGGAATTAGGACCACAGATACGCAGTATTTT	CASSIQGIRTTDTQYF
14	.	TRBJ1-3	TRBV6-5	.	TGTGCCAGCGCGTTAAGAGGCTCTGGAAACACCATATATTTT	CASALRGSGNTIYF
14	TRBD1	TRBJ1-2	TRBV5-1	.	TGCGCCAGCAGCGCTGGGACAGGGCCCTATGGCTACACCTTC	CASSAGTGPYGYTF